This T cell receptor beta chain originates from a study of blood T cell repertoires in COVID-19. About the study: Whether acute or convalescent, the COVID-19 samples came from the United States, Italy and Spain. PBMCs, B-cell-depleted T cells, or T cells provided the cDNA or gDNA that made up the material.

The CDR3 is made up of 12 amino acids. Deletions cut 4 bases from V and 5 bases from J, with 9 bases between. Germline V gene sequence: CDR1 SGHRS, CDR2 YFSETQ. Original handling: The assay estimated nucleated cells by amplifying reference gene primers. TCRdb keeps only in-frame clones here, not all; method: immunoSEQ multiplex PCR. The DNA gave D and trimming, while V, J and clone size come from that table. The repertoire holds fewer than 150,000 clones, 70% to 90% seen once, with approximately 3.3% in the top ten. About this clone: Other DNA sequences within the sample encode an identical CDR3.

The chain employs TRBV5-1 and TRBJ2-5; no clear D gene. Sequencing was done on a sample of peripheral blood. The clonotype originates from a woman aged 55-69 years with acute or convalescent COVID-19. The CDR3, as DNA: TGCGCCAGCAGCCCCAACCGGGAGACCCAGTACTTC. The encoded protein is CASSPNRETQYF.